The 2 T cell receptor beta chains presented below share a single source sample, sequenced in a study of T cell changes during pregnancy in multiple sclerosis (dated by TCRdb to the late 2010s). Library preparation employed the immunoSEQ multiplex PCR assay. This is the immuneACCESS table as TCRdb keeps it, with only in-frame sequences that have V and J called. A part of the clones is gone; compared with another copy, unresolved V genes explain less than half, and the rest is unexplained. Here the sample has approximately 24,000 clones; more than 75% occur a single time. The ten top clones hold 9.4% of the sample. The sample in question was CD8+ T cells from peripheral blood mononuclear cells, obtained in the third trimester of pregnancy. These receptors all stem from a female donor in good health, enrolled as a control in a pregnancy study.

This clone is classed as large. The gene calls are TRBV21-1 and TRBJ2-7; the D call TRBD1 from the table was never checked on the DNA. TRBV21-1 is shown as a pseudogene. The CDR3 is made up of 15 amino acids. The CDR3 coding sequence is TGTGCCAGCGGCGGTTACAGGGAGTTAGGCTACGAGCAGTACTTC. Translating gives CASGGYRELGYEQYF.

In DNA form, the CDR3 reads TGTGCCAGCAGCTGGACACAGGGGACTGAAGCTTTCTTT. Protein product: CASSWTQGTEAFF. The chain recombines TRBV7-2 with TRBJ1-1; 7 bases line up with TRBD1. Germline-derived CDR1 and CDR2 are SGHTA and FQGNSA. The length of the CDR3 is 13 residues. Trimming took 4 bases from V and 5 from J; bases not matched to a gene: 4.